This T cell receptor (beta chain) comes out of a study of radiation and T cells in renal cell carcinoma (dated by TCRdb to 2020 to 2022). About the study as a whole: In total, 50 to 60 samples, comprising 26 tumors and around 27 peripheral blood samples, were subjected to TCR beta sequencing. A total of 4 million to 5 million unique CDR3 nucleotide sequences, encoding 2.8 million or so unique CDR3 amino acid sequences, were found across all 50 or so samples.

Study-wide conclusions, independent of this receptor: A greater number of dominant CDR3 motifs was detected in irradiated tumors than in control tumors, and a larger share of the repertoire was occupied by these motifs in irradiated tumors than in control tumors. Effects of radiation dose or scheduling on the TCR repertoire could not be addressed with the single-armed trial design. TCR clonality was higher in irradiated tumors than in controls, as the top 100 clonotypes made up an average of roughly 54% of the repertoire in irradiated tumors compared with about 40% in nephrectomy-only tumors. Because only small tumor regions of approximately 1.1 g were available, the study did not capture intratumoral heterogeneity.

Taking its sample share into account, this clone is large (0.1 to 1%). Its specific antigen is unknown. Within one base of it there is no much larger clone, and no base qualities were kept. Read against the paper, the sample's time point label means: tumor resected at nephrectomy. Reading the label with the study, this specimen's treatment or condition is: treatment-naive control, cytoreductive nephrectomy. Control tumors were obtained from treatment-naive renal cell carcinoma patients in whom cytoreductive nephrectomy was performed without prior radiation. Every patient's renal cell carcinoma showed clear cell pathology. Control tumors used for TCR sequencing were obtained from a handful of females and about a dozen males (median age approximately 60 years, range about 35 to 90) and were resected from the early 2010s to the mid-2010s. Tumors were mechanically dissociated, digested with collagenase/hyaluronidase at 37 °C, processed in gentleMACS C tubes, and stored in liquid nitrogen. The QIAamp DNA Blood Mini Kit (Qiagen) was used to prepare genomic DNA for TCR sequencing. Only samples passing all quality control checks were included in the analyses.

TCR beta libraries were generated from genomic DNA with the immunoSEQ kit, following the manufacturer's recommendations. To prepare the libraries, a first multiplex PCR with proprietary primers was run, followed by a second PCR that added unique barcodes, and a bead cleanup was done after each round. A positive control reaction and a negative control reaction, both provided in the kit, were run with every batch of samples. The final libraries were assessed on an Agilent 4200 TapeStation D1000 ScreenTape, pooled by volume, and quantified by qPCR. Sequencing ran on an Illumina NextSeq500 with a MidOutput 150-cycle cartridge, using 156 Read1 and 15 Index1 cycles with kit custom primers. The pooled library was loaded at 0.8 to 1 pM, and about 21% PhiX control was spiked in. For the original study's pipeline: The vendor-processed data were analyzed in R, and a clonotype was defined as all T cells that share the same CDR3 nucleotide sequence. For clone abundance analyses, frequencies were normalized to the 10,000 most abundant clones in each sample. Public T cell clones, which averaged fewer than five per sample, were excluded before analysis. The dominant motif analysis was done with ImmunoMap using the PAM10 matrix, a gap penalty of 30, and a homology threshold of 0.3, and motifs with a cumulative frequency of at least 0.01 were considered dominant. Imported from immuneACCESS, the table was reduced by TCRdb to in-frame sequences with V and J called. These copies leave out some clones; in studies compared against another copy, an unresolved V gene accounts for under half, and the cause of the remainder is not known. Clone size and V and J calls were adopted from that table, with D and trimming inferred from the DNA. In all, the sample holds 18,000 or so clones, and around three fifths of those were seen once. The top ten clones comprise 30% to 35% of the sample.

From the germline V gene (reference sequence), CDR1 is PRHDT and CDR2 is FYEKMQ. The CDR3 spans 16 residues, from the cysteine through the phenylalanine. Only the CDR3 DNA stays, 48 bases, in frame from base 1. V lost 5 bases and J lost 4 bases; the stretch between them is 20 bases long. This clonotype originated in a man aged 50 to 60 with renal cell carcinoma. The V gene is TRBV13 and the J gene is TRBJ1-2; confidence is insufficient to name the D gene. The sample in question was tumor tissue, obtained from a patient whose treatment was nephrectomy without radiotherapy. The sequenced DNA: TGTGCCAGCAGCACATCCGACACCCCACGAATCTATGGCTACACCTTC. Translation gives CASSTSDTPRIYGYTF.